These 30 T cell receptor beta chains came from one sample sequenced in a study of blood T cell repertoires in COVID-19. Repertoires were generated with immunoSEQ multiplex PCR, while TCRdb's copy carries only in-frame clones and drops some. The sample yields about 260,000 clones, about 86% seen once. Sample: PBMCs or T cells enriched from blood (not recorded which). These receptor sequences come from a man aged 30 to 45 with acute COVID-19.

This clone was detected many times. J is TRBJ1-1 and V is TRBV7-9, with D possibly TRBD1 on 6 matching bases. Trimming pared 4 bases from V and 5 bases from J, leaving 14 bases between. The CDR3 runs to 14 residues. Per germline, CDR1 SEHNR and CDR2 FQNEAQ (reference sequence). The CDR3 sequence is CASSYVEGVTEAFF. DNA for the CDR3: TGTGCCAGCAGCTATGTCGAGGGGGTTACTGAAGCTTTCTTT.

This chain joins TRBV28 and TRBJ2-7; 9 bases match TRBD1. The germline V gene encodes CDR1 MDHEN and CDR2 SYDVKM. V lost 5 bases to trimming and J lost 8 bases; unmatched junction nucleotides: 10. This CDR3 has 14 amino acids. In nucleotides, the CDR3 is TGTGCCAGCAGTATACCGGGACAGGGAGGGAAGCAGTACGTC. Its translation: CASSIPGQGGKQYV.

The chain recombines TRBV19 with TRBJ1-6; tentatively, D is TRBD1 (5 bases). There are 15 residues in the CDR3. V was shortened by 5 bases and J by 7 bases, with 15 bases between the two germline ends. Germline values: CDR1 LNHDA, CDR2 SQIVND (reference sequence). The CDR3 is CASSSMGGSNSPLHF. CDR3 DNA: TGTGCCAGTAGTTCGATGGGGGGAAGCAATTCACCCCTCCACTTT.

For the CDR3, the DNA is TGTGCCAGCAGCTTATGGAGGGTGAATGAGCAGTTCTTC. Amino acid sequence: CASSLWRVNEQFF. The rearrangement links TRBV7-2 to TRBJ2-1; perhaps TRBD2 as D (6 bases). The CDR3 is made up of 13 amino acids. Germline V CDR1 and CDR2: SGHTA, FQGNSA. Trimming cost V 2 bases and J 7 bases, with 9 bases left between them.

The chain uses TRBV5-1 and TRBJ1-4; TRBD1 matches at 7 bases. The CDR3 is 15 residues long. CDR1 and CDR2 (germline): SGHRS, YFSETQ. V trimming: 5 bases; J trimming: 3 bases; junction bases outside the gene matches: 7. The CDR3 region has the DNA TGCGCCAGCAGGGACGGGCAGGGGGCTAATGAAAAACTGTTTTTT. Translating gives CASRDGQGANEKLFF.

This clone has only one observation. The rearrangement joins TRBV28 to TRBJ1-1; TRBD1 is a possible D gene (5 bases). Germline lookup yields CDR1 MDHEN and CDR2 SYDVKM. The CDR3 sequence is 14 residues long. The V end lost 6 bases, the J end lost 1 base, and 12 bases lay between the germline ends. This CDR3 reads CASRVIQENTEAFF. The CDR3 DNA reads as TGTGCCAGCAGGGTCATACAGGAGAACACTGAAGCTTTCTTT.

The V and J genes are TRBV11-3 and TRBJ2-6; 7 bases match TRBD2. The CDR3 is 17 amino acids. Germline-derived CDR1 and CDR2 are SGHNT and YENEEA. With 3 bases clipped from V and 2 bases from J, the junction kept 7 bases outside the gene matches. CDR3 amino acids: CASSLGGFRTGANVLTF. In nucleotides, the CDR3 is TGTGCCAGCAGCTTGGGGGGGTTTAGGACTGGGGCCAACGTCCTGACTTTC.

V is TRBV11-2 and J is TRBJ1-6; tentative D call: TRBD1 (6 bases). The germline V gene has CDR1 SGHAT and CDR2 FQNNGV. The CDR3 totals 17 residues. V was pared by 6 bases and J by 10 bases, with 25 bases between. The CDR3 coding sequence is TGTGCCAGCAGTTTGTCTTCCCCCGGGACAAGGGGATCACCCCTCCACTTT. As protein: CASSLSSPGTRGSPLHF.

The chain uses TRBV5-1 and TRBJ2-7; tentatively, D is TRBD2 (6 bases). There are 13 residues in the CDR3. Germline CDR1 is SGHRS and CDR2 is YFSETQ. For the CDR3, the DNA is TGTGCCAGCAGCTCCAGACCGGGAGAGGGGCAGTACGTC. It yields the protein CASSSRPGEGQYV.

As DNA, the CDR3 is TGTGCCAGCCTTTCGGGACAGGGATATGGCTACACCTTC. Translation gives CASLSGQGYGYTF. The chain joins TRBV28 to TRBJ1-2; 9 bases line up with TRBD1. From germline, CDR1 is MDHEN and CDR2 SYDVKM. V shed 8 bases, J shed 5 bases, and the junction held 6 bases outside the gene matches. The CDR3 has 13 residues.

V usage is TRBV2 and J usage is TRBJ1-2, with D unclear. CDR1 and CDR2 (germline): SNHLY, FYNNEI. The CDR3 extends over 11 amino acids. V was clipped by 8 bases and J by 5 bases, with 9 bases between them. CDR3 sequence: CASRGAYGYTF. DNA of the CDR3: TGTGCCAGCCGCGGAGCTTATGGCTACACCTTC.

With regard to this clone: The junction shows a germline mismatch at one end, possibly a read error. The CDR3 DNA is TGTGCCAGCTCACATACAGGGAAGCATAATGAAGAACTGTTTTTT. This encodes CASSHTGKHNEELFF. The V and J genes are TRBV18 and TRBJ1-4; D is possibly TRBD1 (6 bases). The length of the CDR3 is 15 residues. Germline assignment: CDR1 KGHSH and CDR2 LQKENI.

V and J are TRBV7-2 and TRBJ2-1; 12 nucleotides agree with TRBD2. Germline V gene sequence: CDR1 SGHTA, CDR2 FQGNSA. The V and J ends lost 5 bases and 8 bases, in that order; junction bases with no gene match: 7. CDR3 length equals 15 residues. The CDR3: CASSGASGGAYEQFF. In DNA form, the CDR3 reads TGTGCCAGCAGCGGGGCTAGCGGGGGGGCTTATGAGCAGTTCTTC.

The chain carries TRBV3-1 (or the pseudogene TRBV3-2) and TRBJ1-6; 10 nucleotides match TRBD1. Trimming took 2 bases from V and 0 from J; bases not matched to a gene: 10. CDR3 length equals 20 residues. CDR1 and CDR2 from the germline V gene are LGHDT and YNNKEL (reference sequence). DNA of the CDR3: TGTGCCAGCAGCCAATTCGGGACAGGGGCCTCTAGCTCCTATAATTCACCCCTCCACTTT. As protein: CASSQFGTGASSSYNSPLHF.

This chain joins TRBV15 and TRBJ2-1; tentative D call: TRBD1 (5 bases). This CDR3 contains 15 residues. With 1 base removed from V and 6 bases from J, the gap between germline ends came to 13 bases. Germline CDR1 reads LNHNV; CDR2 reads YYDKDF (reference sequence). For the CDR3, the DNA is TGTGCCACCAGCAGAGGGGTGGGGCTAGTCAATGAGCAGTTCTTC. Translation: CATSRGVGLVNEQFF. The full variable domain, rest sourced from reference TRBV15 and TRBJ2-1, is DAMVIQNPRYQVTQFGKPVTLSCSQTLNHNVMYWYQQKSSQAPKLLFHYYDKDFNNEADTPDNFQSRRPNTSFCFLDIRSPGLGDTAMYLCATSRGVGLVNEQFFGPGTRLTVL.

The V and J genes are TRBV27 and TRBJ2-1; 11 bases align to TRBD2. The V and J ends lost 3 bases and 6 bases, in that order; junction bases with no gene match: 10. Germline CDR1 reads MNHEY; CDR2 reads SMNVEV (reference sequence). The length of the CDR3 is 17 residues. The CDR3, as DNA: TGTGCCAGCAGTTTTTTCGCTAGCGGGAGGCTGTTCAATGAGCAGTTCTTC. It translates to CASSFFASGRLFNEQFF.

CDR3 protein: CASSLGWDTQHF. The CDR3 DNA sequence: TGTGCCAGCAGTTTGGGGTGGGACACCCAGCATTTT. The chain is built from TRBV12-3 or TRBV12-4 and TRBJ1-5; D possibly corresponds to TRBD1 (6 bases). V was pared by 3 bases and J by 11 bases, with 11 bases between. The CDR3 length is 12 residues.

This chain links TRBV19 with TRBJ2-7, with a tentative D call TRBD2 (5 bases). CDR3 length equals 14 residues. Germline V gene data show CDR1 as LNHDA and CDR2 as SQIVND (reference sequence). V was shortened by 0 bases and J by 6 bases, with 12 bases between the two germline ends. The CDR3 DNA reads as TGTGCCAGTAGTATAGAGGTGAGGGTCTGCGAGCAGTACGTC. It encodes CASSIEVRVCEQYV.

The CDR3 is CASSGTSYEQYV. The CDR3 DNA follows: TGTGCCAGCAGTGGAACTAGCTACGAGCAGTACGTC. The rearrangement uses TRBV2 and TRBJ2-7, with D perhaps TRBD2 (5 bases). This CDR3 comprises 12 residues. Germline CDR1 SNHLY, CDR2 FYNNEI. Trimming pared 4 bases from V and 3 bases from J, leaving 7 bases between.

The chain recombines TRBV15 with TRBJ2-2; maybe TRBD1 (5 bases). The V gene lost 3 bases and the J gene lost 1 base, with 15 bases spanning the gap. The CDR3 has 17 residues. Germline CDR1 and CDR2: LNHNV and YYDKDF (reference sequence). CDR3 amino acids: CATSSGQGARNTGELFF. DNA for the CDR3: TGTGCCACCAGCAGTGGGCAAGGGGCGAGGAACACCGGGGAGCTGTTTTTT.

The chain carries TRBV5-4 and TRBJ2-1, with D perhaps matching TRBD1 (6 bases). This CDR3 region has 16 residues. V lost 0 bases, J lost 0 bases, and 10 bases lay in between. The germline V gene encodes CDR1 SGHNT and CDR2 YYREEE (reference sequence). CDR3 in amino acids: CASSLAGTSSYNEQFF. For the CDR3, the DNA is TGTGCCAGCAGCTTGGCCGGGACAAGCTCCTACAATGAGCAGTTCTTC. Based on the CDR3 plus reference TRBV5-4 and TRBJ2-1, the full variable domain is ETGVTQSPTHLIKTRGQQVTLRCSSQSGHNTVSWYQQALGQGPQFIFQYYREEENGRGNFPPRFSGLQFPNYSSELNVNALELDDSALYLCASSLAGTSSYNEQFFGPGTRLTVL.

The chain links TRBV6-2 or TRBV6-3 to TRBJ1-2, with TRBD1 matching over 8 bases. The length of the CDR3 is 16 residues. The V segment lost 5 bases and the J segment 2 bases; nucleotides outside the gene matches: 10. Germline V gene lookup returns CDR1 MNHEY and CDR2 SVGEGT. The CDR3 spells CASSTPGTGLNYGYTF. In DNA, the CDR3 is TGTGCCAGCAGTACACCCGGGACAGGCTTAAACTATGGCTACACCTTC.

This rearrangement joins TRBV6-6 to TRBJ1-1, with D tentatively TRBD1 (5 bases). V shed 6 bases and J shed 7 bases, with 15 bases lying between them. CDR3 length equals 13 residues. Germline CDR1 reads MNHNY; CDR2 reads SVGAGI (reference sequence). Here the CDR3 reads CASSPGLGSEAFF. The CDR3 nucleotides are TGTGCCAGCAGCCCGGGACTGGGCAGTGAAGCTTTCTTT.

This chain links TRBV19 with TRBJ2-5, with 9 bases lining up with TRBD1. The CDR3 runs to 14 residues. Trimming at V came to 4 bases and at J to 5 bases, leaving 5 bases not matched to a gene. CDR1 is LNHDA and CDR2 is SQIVND in the germline V gene (reference sequence). The CDR3 protein is CASSTRTGAETQYF. The CDR3 DNA follows: TGTGCCAGTAGTACCCGGACAGGGGCCGAGACCCAGTACTTC.

The V gene is TRBV2, the J gene TRBJ1-1; 9 bases line up with TRBD1. J lost 3 bases, V lost 6 bases, and 2 bases had no gene match. This CDR3 contains 13 residues. Germline V gene sequence: CDR1 SNHLY, CDR2 FYNNEI. CDR3 sequence reads: CASRRQGDTEAFF. The CDR3 region has the DNA TGTGCCAGCAGACGACAGGGGGACACTGAAGCTTTCTTT. Filled out from reference TRBV2 and TRBJ1-1, the complete variable domain reads EPEVTQTPSHQVTQMGQEVILRCVPISNHLYFYWYRQILGQKVEFLVSFYNNEISEKSEIFDDQFSVERPDGSNFTLKIRSTKLEDSAMYFCASRRQGDTEAFFGQGTRLTVV.

The chain uses TRBV7-9 and TRBJ1-1; D may be TRBD1 (5 bases). Germline V gene lookup returns CDR1 SEHNR and CDR2 FQNEAQ (reference sequence). This CDR3 is built from 16 residues. V lost 2 bases to trimming and J lost 0 bases, with 13 bases between them. The CDR3 protein is CASSLLSGPMNTEAFF. DNA of the CDR3: TGTGCCAGCAGCTTACTATCAGGGCCAATGAACACTGAAGCTTTCTTT.

The chain uses TRBV18 and TRBJ1-2; 8 positions match TRBD1. V shed 0 bases, J shed 4 bases, and the junction held 4 bases outside the gene matches. Germline V gene sequence: CDR1 KGHSH, CDR2 LQKENI. This CDR3 comprises 15 residues. The CDR3 nucleotides are TGTGCCAGCTCACCACCGGACAGGGTGGGCTATGGCTACACCTTC. This encodes CASSPPDRVGYGYTF.

The DNA for the CDR3 is TGTGCCACCAGTGACCCTCGGGACAGGGGGGTTTTTGGCTACACCTTC. Residues: CATSDPRDRGVFGYTF. This sequence joins TRBV24-1 and TRBJ1-2; 11 bases line up with TRBD1. V was pared by 4 bases and J by 7 bases, with 10 bases of the junction left unmatched. The CDR3 is 16 residues long. CDR1 and CDR2 from the germline V gene are KGHDR and SFDVKD.

The chain uses TRBV9 and TRBJ2-2; TRBD2 matches 8 bases. There are 15 residues in the CDR3. V dropped 6 bases and J dropped 5; count of bases not matched to a gene: 9. Germline CDR1 and CDR2: SGDLS and YYNGEE. The CDR3 spells CASTQREMLTGELFF. The CDR3, as DNA: TGTGCCAGCACCCAGCGGGAGATGTTAACCGGGGAGCTGTTTTTT.

Points on this clone: A much larger clone differs from this one at a single base, so this may be a read error. The CDR3 DNA follows: TGTGCCAGCAGTCCCACAGGGGGGTATGGCTACACCTTC. Protein: CASSPTGGYGYTF. The chain has TRBV5-4 and TRBJ1-2; 8 nucleotides align to TRBD1. V lost 5 bases and J lost 5; bases outside the gene matches: 5. Germline-derived CDR1 and CDR2 are SGHNT and YYREEE (reference sequence). This CDR3 is built from 13 residues.